This TCR beta chain was recorded in a study of blood T cells in healthy people across ages (dated by TCRdb to between 2015 and 2017). In terms of the full investigation: In model experiments, template switching captured roughly one uniquely barcoded TCR beta cDNA molecule for every two T cells. The study analyzed two additional independent replicas of 1 million unique cDNA reads from the same blood draw for two donors, one aged 18 to 29 and one aged 80 or older. The study measured age-related changes in TCR beta repertoire diversity using deep sequencing normalized with unique cDNA molecular identifiers. Donors were grouped into four age groups: young (average roughly 15 years), middle-aged (39), aged (around 56) and long-lived (just over 80). To avoid experimental bias, donors of different ages were distributed randomly across sequencing lanes.

This clonotype was recorded a few times. The antigen it recognizes is unknown. Per-base quality was not reported, and no clone a single base away is much larger than it. Systemically healthy Caucasian individuals from Russia, approximately 39 in total and aged 6 to 90 years, were included as donors. Roughly 9 milliliters of peripheral blood were drawn from each donor into EDTA-treated Vacutainer tubes. PBMCs were isolated by Ficoll-Paque density-gradient centrifugation, with at least 7 million obtained per sample. Trizol reagent was used to extract total RNA from the PBMCs, yielding at least 6 micrograms per sample. For every donor, an aliquot of PBMCs went through flow cytometry to measure the percentages of naive CD45RAhigh/CD27high T cells. The CDR3, from cysteine to phenylalanine, totals 14 residues. Solely the CDR3 DNA is kept, with 42 bases framed from the first base. Taken from the germline V gene, the CDR1 and CDR2 loops are SQVTM and ANQGSEA. The germline V and J ends show losses of 7 bases and 4 bases respectively, and no gene match explains 10 bases of the junction.

The library was built by means of 5' RACE. Sequencing used an Illumina HiSeq 2500. A second PCR of 7 to 11 cycles was run with a J-beta primer mix and a sample-barcoded 5' primer. A template-switch 5' adaptor carrying 12 random nucleotides introduced a unique molecular identifier onto each TCR beta cDNA molecule. At least 2.5 million CDR3-containing paired-end reads were obtained from each sample. The Mint cDNA synthesis kit, primed by a TRBC-specific oligonucleotide, was used to synthesize first-strand cDNA from all RNA. After uracil-DNA glycosylase treatment, a first 18-cycle PCR used universal primers M1SS and BC2_uni_R on all cDNA. Processing in the source paper ran as follows. For normalization, 1 million high-quality reads, each with a distinct molecular identifier, were randomly selected from each sample. Reads sharing molecular identifiers were discarded rather than binned into consensus sequences. CDR3 identification, clonotype clustering and error correction used MiTCR with a Q25 quality threshold and the strictest error-elimination algorithm. A nonparametric unseen species model using Euler transformation provided a lower-bound estimate of total TCR beta diversity. TCRdb's own reprocessing of the public reads used fastp at Q25 and MiXCR and kept productive beta chains. Each CDR3 protein gets just one entry, which takes the most common genes and DNA from the rows behind it. In this record, the V and J calls reflect TCRdb's handling and not the investigators' own analysis. The sample table shows about 720,000 distinct CDR3 sequences, and about 24% are seen once. The ten top clones hold about 22% of the sample.

Results and caveats for the whole study, not just this receptor: Total diversity estimates from one million sequenced T cells were considered lower bounds and underestimates. As age increased, observed TCR beta diversity per million T cells dropped in a roughly linear way, and a significant reduction was already evident by age around 41. A strong correlation was found between observed TCR beta diversity and the percentage of naive T cells measured by flow cytometry. Because the CMV infection status of the donors was unknown, age-related changes in expanded clonotypes may potentially have been confounded. Compared with the aged group, the long-lived group had more naive CD4+ T cells, fewer expanded clones and increased TCR diversity, suggesting age selection. Bulk unsorted PBMC profiling prevented conclusive comparison of naive and antigen-experienced compartments.

This sequence uses TRBV29-1 and TRBJ1-2; the junction holds 9 bases that match TRBD1. Sequencing was performed on blood. The sequence came from an older man in good health. For the CDR3, the sequence is CSASQGADGYGYTF. The sequenced DNA is TGCAGCGCCTCACAGGGGGCTGACGGCTATGGCTACACCTTC.